Following are 4 T cell receptor beta chains from one sample sequenced in a study of cytomegalovirus exposure and HLA in healthy donors. The PCR made use of 60 Vbeta and 13 Jbeta primers. This table comes from immunoSEQ multiplex PCR, and its TCRdb copy is limited to in-frame clones, with some not included. The sample has over 75,000 clones, about 75% seen once. Sequencing was carried out using PBMCs. The receptors shown here come from a man in his forties in good health and CMV-seropositive.

The V gene is TRBV27, the J gene TRBJ1-1; 9 bases align to TRBD1. The germline gives CDR1 MNHEY, CDR2 SMNVEV (reference sequence). The CDR3 covers 14 residues. J was trimmed by 4 bases and V by 5 bases; bases with no gene match: 5. The CDR3 sequence: CASSKTGGVTEAFF. In DNA, the CDR3 is TGTGCCAGCAGTAAGACAGGGGGAGTCACTGAAGCTTTCTTT.

This chain connects TRBV28 to TRBJ2-3, with D tentatively TRBD2 (7 bases). CDR1 is MDHEN and CDR2 is SYDVKM in the germline V gene. The CDR3 extends over 16 amino acids. V lost 1 base, J lost 4 bases, and 15 bases lay in between. This CDR3 is CASSLSSRGGADTQYF. The CDR3, as DNA: TGTGCCAGCAGTTTATCGTCCAGAGGGGGGGCAGATACGCAGTATTTT.

The gene calls are TRBV19 and TRBJ2-3; 7 bases align to TRBD2. Germline CDR1 LNHDA, CDR2 SQIVND (reference sequence). The CDR3 is 15 residues long. Germline trimming cut 3 bases from V and 4 bases from J; bases unmatched to any gene: 7. The CDR3 spells CASSIGGRGSDTQYF. The CDR3 nucleotides read TGTGCCAGTAGTATCGGCGGGAGAGGGTCAGATACGCAGTATTTT.

This chain uses TRBV5-1 with TRBJ2-4, with TRBD1 identical over 11 bases. The J segment lost 9 bases and the V segment lost 4 bases, leaving 9 bases of the junction unmatched. Germline CDR1 SGHRS, CDR2 YFSETQ. The CDR3 length is 15 residues. The CDR3 coding sequence is TGCGCCAGCAGCCCGACGGGACAGGGGGACGGCATTCAGTACTTC. Its protein is CASSPTGQGDGIQYF.